This is a list of T cell receptor beta chains from one sample in a study of CD8+ T cells in alopecia areata. Here immunoSEQ multiplex PCR was the method, and the copy in TCRdb shows in-frame clones only, minus some. The profile shows 150,000 to 200,000 clones, 63% of them singletons. The source was CD4+ T cells sorted from blood, collected at week 0. The receptors here all came from a human donor with alopecia areata. Each CDR3 is given with its conserved first and last residue. Each record gives: J gene, V gene, D gene, CDR3 length, clone size, CDR3 protein, CDR3 DNA. The D gene is left open where the match is weak. Where a row states a size, it is once, few, many or the class of an expanded clone; other rows omit it.

J gene: TRBJ2-1; V gene: TRBV14; D gene: -; CDR3 length: 14; clone size: -; CDR3 protein: CASSQLTTRGEQFF; CDR3 DNA: TGTGCCAGCAGCCAACTGACTACTAGGGGGGAGCAGTTCTTC
J gene: TRBJ1-2; V gene: TRBV7-2; D gene: -; CDR3 length: 15; clone size: few; CDR3 protein: CASNPLIGGDYGYTF; CDR3 DNA: TGTGCCAGCAACCCATTAATCGGGGGCGACTATGGCTACACCTTC
J gene: TRBJ2-1; V gene: TRBV29-1; D gene: -; CDR3 length: 12; clone size: -; CDR3 protein: CSVVPGANEQFF; CDR3 DNA: TGCAGCGTTGTGCCCGGGGCCAATGAGCAGTTCTTC
J gene: TRBJ1-1; V gene: TRBV5-1; D gene: -; CDR3 length: 18; clone size: few; CDR3 protein: CASSLEGPDPDWNTEAFF; CDR3 DNA: TGCGCCAGCAGCTTGGAGGGTCCGGATCCCGATTGGAACACTGAAGCTTTCTTT
J gene: TRBJ1-2; V gene: TRBV29-1; D gene: -; CDR3 length: 12; clone size: -; CDR3 protein: CSVEGQGYGYTF; CDR3 DNA: TGCAGCGTTGAAGGTCAGGGATATGGCTACACCTTC
J gene: TRBJ2-3; V gene: TRBV5-1; D gene: -; CDR3 length: 16; clone size: few; CDR3 protein: CASSLEPGLEVDTQYF; CDR3 DNA: TGCGCCAGCAGCTTGGAACCGGGACTTGAAGTCGATACGCAGTATTTT
J gene: TRBJ1-6; V gene: TRBV30; D gene: -; CDR3 length: 15; clone size: -; CDR3 protein: CAWSVSGSYNSPLHF; CDR3 DNA: TGTGCCTGGAGTGTATCGGGGTCCTATAATTCACCCCTCCACTTT
J gene: TRBJ2-2; V gene: TRBV14; D gene: -; CDR3 length: 18; clone size: -; CDR3 protein: CASSQEKAIRGNTGELFF; CDR3 DNA: TGTGCCAGCAGCCAAGAAAAGGCGATCAGGGGGAACACCGGGGAGCTGTTTTTT
J gene: TRBJ2-3; V gene: TRBV25-1; D gene: TRBD2; CDR3 length: 16; clone size: -; CDR3 protein: CASSLREGPVTDTQYF; CDR3 DNA: TGTGCCAGCTCCTTAAGGGAGGGGCCTGTCACAGATACGCAGTATTTT
J gene: TRBJ1-2; V gene: TRBV4-3; D gene: -; CDR3 length: 16; clone size: -; CDR3 protein: CASSQDTGQPNYGYTF; CDR3 DNA: TGCGCCAGCAGCCAAGATACAGGACAGCCTAACTATGGCTACACCTTC
J gene: TRBJ2-2; V gene: TRBV5-1; D gene: -; CDR3 length: 15; clone size: -; CDR3 protein: CASSLVQTSTGELFF; CDR3 DNA: TGCGCCAGCAGCTTGGTGCAGACAAGCACCGGGGAGCTGTTTTTT
J gene: TRBJ2-4; V gene: TRBV30; D gene: -; CDR3 length: 13; clone size: few; CDR3 protein: CAWSRGLQNIQYF; CDR3 DNA: TGTGCCTGGAGCCGGGGACTGCAAAACATTCAGTACTTC
J gene: TRBJ2-3; V gene: TRBV4-3; D gene: -; CDR3 length: 13; clone size: few; CDR3 protein: CASSQAGTDTQYF; CDR3 DNA: TGCGCCAGCAGCCAAGCGGGCACAGATACGCAGTATTTT
J gene: TRBJ1-2; V gene: TRBV14; D gene: -; CDR3 length: 17; clone size: few; CDR3 protein: CASSQEVRASFNYGYTF; CDR3 DNA: TGTGCCAGCAGCCAAGAAGTCAGGGCCTCCTTTAACTATGGCTACACCTTC
J gene: TRBJ2-7; V gene: TRBV9; D gene: -; CDR3 length: 12; clone size: -; CDR3 protein: CASSVGVGEQYF; CDR3 DNA: TGTGCCAGCAGCGTAGGGGTTGGGGAGCAGTACTTC
J gene: TRBJ1-6; V gene: TRBV27; D gene: -; CDR3 length: 13; clone size: once; CDR3 protein: CASSPGANSPLHF; CDR3 DNA: TGTGCCAGTAGTCCGGGGGCGAATTCACCCCTCCACTTT
J gene: TRBJ1-1; V gene: TRBV30; D gene: TRBD1; CDR3 length: 13; clone size: -; CDR3 protein: CAWSAGQGSGAFF; CDR3 DNA: TGTGCCTGGAGTGCGGGACAGGGTAGTGGAGCTTTCTTT
J gene: TRBJ1-6; V gene: TRBV15; D gene: -; CDR3 length: 12; clone size: -; CDR3 protein: CATSRDDSPLHF; CDR3 DNA: TGTGCCACCAGCAGAGACGATTCACCCCTCCACTTT
J gene: TRBJ2-2; V gene: TRBV7-9; D gene: TRBD2; CDR3 length: 16; clone size: -; CDR3 protein: CASSLAGTSISGELFF; CDR3 DNA: TGTGCCAGCAGCTTAGCCGGGACTAGCATATCCGGGGAGCTGTTTTTT
J gene: TRBJ2-1; V gene: TRBV14; D gene: TRBD2; CDR3 length: 21; clone size: -; CDR3 protein: CASSPLRGLAVPDGQYNEQFF; CDR3 DNA: TGTGCCAGCAGCCCTCTACGTGGACTAGCGGTCCCCGACGGGCAATACAATGAGCAGTTCTTC
J gene: TRBJ1-2; V gene: TRBV2; D gene: -; CDR3 length: 15; clone size: once; CDR3 protein: CASSEARQSNYGYTF; CDR3 DNA: TGTGCCAGCAGTGAAGCGCGGCAATCTAACTATGGCTACACCTTC
J gene: TRBJ2-7; V gene: TRBV5-1; D gene: -; CDR3 length: 12; clone size: -; CDR3 protein: CASSGNYREQYF; CDR3 DNA: TGCGCCAGCAGCGGGAACTACAGGGAGCAGTACTTC
J gene: TRBJ2-2; V gene: TRBV5-1; D gene: -; CDR3 length: 16; clone size: -; CDR3 protein: CASSLRGGEHTGELFF; CDR3 DNA: TGCGCCAGCAGCTTACGGGGCGGAGAACACACCGGGGAGCTGTTTTTT
J gene: TRBJ1-5; V gene: TRBV5-6; D gene: -; CDR3 length: 15; clone size: few; CDR3 protein: CASSLGGGNNQPQHF; CDR3 DNA: TGTGCCAGCAGCCTGGGTGGGGGGAATAATCAGCCCCAGCATTTT
J gene: TRBJ2-4; V gene: TRBV7-9; D gene: -; CDR3 length: 15; clone size: -; CDR3 protein: CASSLFVGERNIQYF; CDR3 DNA: TGTGCCAGCAGCCTCTTTGTGGGGGAACGAAACATTCAGTACTTC
J gene: TRBJ1-6; V gene: TRBV9; D gene: -; CDR3 length: 12; clone size: -; CDR3 protein: CASSAIGSPLHF; CDR3 DNA: TGTGCCAGCAGCGCAATCGGCTCACCCCTCCACTTT
J gene: TRBJ2-7; V gene: TRBV5-4; D gene: TRBD1; CDR3 length: 14; clone size: -; CDR3 protein: CASRPAGQGYEQYF; CDR3 DNA: TGTGCCAGCAGGCCGGCGGGACAGGGCTACGAGCAGTACTTC
J gene: TRBJ2-3; V gene: TRBV7-3; D gene: TRBD1; CDR3 length: 14; clone size: few; CDR3 protein: CASSRDRVTDTQYF; CDR3 DNA: TGTGCCAGCAGCCGGGACAGGGTCACAGATACGCAGTATTTT
J gene: TRBJ1-1; V gene: TRBV30; D gene: -; CDR3 length: 16; clone size: -; CDR3 protein: CAWMDGLFWGRTEAFF; CDR3 DNA: TGTGCCTGGATGGATGGACTATTCTGGGGGCGGACTGAAGCTTTCTTT
J gene: TRBJ1-1; V gene: TRBV9; D gene: -; CDR3 length: 12; clone size: -; CDR3 protein: CASSRDIGEAFF; CDR3 DNA: TGTGCCAGCAGCAGGGACATCGGTGAAGCTTTCTTT
J gene: TRBJ1-1; V gene: TRBV2; D gene: -; CDR3 length: 14; clone size: -; CDR3 protein: CASSEELGLTEAFF; CDR3 DNA: TGTGCCAGCAGTGAAGAACTGGGACTGACTGAAGCTTTCTTT
J gene: TRBJ1-6; V gene: TRBV7-2; D gene: -; CDR3 length: 17; clone size: -; CDR3 protein: CASSNILIGTVNSPLHF; CDR3 DNA: TGTGCCAGCAGCAATATTTTGATCGGGACGGTAAATTCACCCCTCCACTTT
J gene: TRBJ2-3; V gene: TRBV9; D gene: -; CDR3 length: 14; clone size: once; CDR3 protein: CASSVGDARTTQYF; CDR3 DNA: TGTGCCAGCAGCGTAGGCGATGCGAGGACTACGCAGTATTTT
J gene: TRBJ2-5; V gene: TRBV15; D gene: -; CDR3 length: 13; clone size: -; CDR3 protein: CATKGRGQETQYF; CDR3 DNA: TGTGCCACCAAGGGGAGGGGGCAAGAGACCCAGTACTTC
J gene: TRBJ2-3; V gene: TRBV28; D gene: -; CDR3 length: 12; clone size: -; CDR3 protein: CARAGAADTQYF; CDR3 DNA: TGTGCCAGGGCGGGGGCCGCAGATACGCAGTATTTT
J gene: TRBJ2-5; V gene: TRBV28; D gene: -; CDR3 length: 16; clone size: -; CDR3 protein: CASSSILTGTKETQYF; CDR3 DNA: TGTGCCAGCAGTTCCATCCTGACAGGAACCAAAGAGACCCAGTACTTC
J gene: TRBJ2-1; V gene: TRBV29-1; D gene: -; CDR3 length: 14; clone size: -; CDR3 protein: CSDPGPRGWNEQFF; CDR3 DNA: TGCAGCGACCCGGGACCCCGGGGGTGGAATGAGCAGTTCTTC
J gene: TRBJ1-5; V gene: TRBV7-2; D gene: -; CDR3 length: 15; clone size: -; CDR3 protein: CASSLTGMSNQPQHF; CDR3 DNA: TGTGCCAGCAGCTTAACAGGGATGAGCAATCAGCCCCAGCATTTT
J gene: TRBJ1-1; V gene: TRBV29-1; D gene: -; CDR3 length: 13; clone size: -; CDR3 protein: CSVGQLLNTEAFF; CDR3 DNA: TGCAGCGTTGGACAGCTTCTGAACACTGAAGCTTTCTTT
J gene: TRBJ1-1; V gene: TRBV11-2; D gene: TRBD1; CDR3 length: 15; clone size: -; CDR3 protein: CASSLHLQQGIEAFF; CDR3 DNA: TGTGCCAGCAGCTTACACCTCCAACAGGGGATTGAAGCTTTCTTT
J gene: TRBJ2-3; V gene: TRBV7-2; D gene: -; CDR3 length: 15; clone size: -; CDR3 protein: CASSPRRGAGDTQYF; CDR3 DNA: TGTGCCAGCAGCCCCCGCCGGGGGGCAGGGGATACGCAGTATTTT
J gene: TRBJ2-3; V gene: TRBV29-1; D gene: -; CDR3 length: 15; clone size: -; CDR3 protein: CSATTSGVSTDTQYF; CDR3 DNA: TGCAGCGCGACTACCTCGGGGGTTAGCACAGATACGCAGTATTTT
J gene: TRBJ2-1; V gene: TRBV7-9; D gene: TRBD2; CDR3 length: 15; clone size: few; CDR3 protein: CASSVLAGALNEQFF; CDR3 DNA: TGTGCCAGCAGCGTACTAGCGGGGGCGTTGAATGAGCAGTTCTTC
J gene: TRBJ2-3; V gene: TRBV7-9; D gene: TRBD1; CDR3 length: 15; clone size: -; CDR3 protein: CASSPAGQGWDTQYF; CDR3 DNA: TGTGCCAGCAGCCCGGCCGGACAGGGGTGGGATACGCAGTATTTT
J gene: TRBJ2-7; V gene: TRBV11-1; D gene: -; CDR3 length: 13; clone size: -; CDR3 protein: CASSPPRGHEQYF; CDR3 DNA: TGTGCCAGCAGCCCCCCGAGGGGACACGAGCAGTACTTC
J gene: TRBJ2-2; V gene: TRBV15; D gene: TRBD1; CDR3 length: 15; clone size: few; CDR3 protein: CATSRGTGDGGELFF; CDR3 DNA: TGTGCCACCAGCAGGGGGACAGGGGATGGCGGGGAGCTGTTTTTT
J gene: TRBJ1-2; V gene: TRBV5-1; D gene: -; CDR3 length: 15; clone size: -; CDR3 protein: CASSSTVGDLRGYTF; CDR3 DNA: TGCGCCAGCAGCTCTACAGTAGGTGACCTTCGGGGCTACACCTTC
J gene: TRBJ2-3; V gene: TRBV4-3; D gene: -; CDR3 length: 15; clone size: -; CDR3 protein: CASSQGGKSTDTQYF; CDR3 DNA: TGCGCCAGCAGCCAAGGGGGGAAAAGCACAGATACGCAGTATTTT
J gene: TRBJ2-5; V gene: TRBV5-1; D gene: -; CDR3 length: 14; clone size: -; CDR3 protein: CASSLEAGQETQYF; CDR3 DNA: TGCGCCAGCAGCTTGGAGGCAGGCCAAGAGACCCAGTACTTC
J gene: TRBJ2-7; V gene: TRBV5-1; D gene: -; CDR3 length: 12; clone size: -; CDR3 protein: CASSYGPYEQYF; CDR3 DNA: TGCGCCAGCAGCTACGGGCCTTACGAGCAGTACTTC
J gene: TRBJ1-2; V gene: TRBV29-1; D gene: -; CDR3 length: 12; clone size: -; CDR3 protein: CSVPQGIYGYTF; CDR3 DNA: TGCAGCGTTCCACAGGGAATATATGGCTACACCTTC
J gene: TRBJ2-4; V gene: TRBV2; D gene: TRBD2; CDR3 length: 14; clone size: -; CDR3 protein: CASSGMGTSNIQYF; CDR3 DNA: TGTGCCAGCAGTGGAATGGGGACTAGTAACATTCAGTACTTC
J gene: TRBJ2-5; V gene: TRBV9; D gene: -; CDR3 length: 14; clone size: -; CDR3 protein: CASSSHQGGETQYF; CDR3 DNA: TGTGCCAGCAGCTCACATCAGGGAGGAGAGACCCAGTACTTC
J gene: TRBJ1-5; V gene: TRBV28; D gene: -; CDR3 length: 11; clone size: once; CDR3 protein: CASGHNQPQHF; CDR3 DNA: TGTGCCAGCGGGCATAATCAGCCCCAGCATTTT